The entry below gives a single TCR beta chain sequence along with its context. Its antigen is unknown. CDR3 length: 13 amino acids. V lost 6 bases, J lost 1 base, and 8 bases lay in between. Germline assignment: CDR1 SGHTA and CDR2 FQGTGA. The data stem from a study of identical twins. Study observations and caveats: A lower insertion count was a feature of abundant cord blood beta clonotypes, with no such feature in memory repertoires. Models came in too low on out-of-frame TCR alpha sharing in monozygotic twins.

MiXCR was run by TCRdb on the 5' RACE reads, yielding one entry per CDR3 protein. The data contain roughly 630,000 distinct CDR3 sequences, roughly 7.1% of them singletons. In addition, the sample was reused for a study of yellow fever vaccine responses in identical twins.

This chain connects TRBV7-3 to TRBJ2-3; D might be TRBD2 (5 bases). The source of this sequence is a woman aged 18-29 years in good health. The sample comprised PBMCs. The CDR3 region has the DNA TGTGCCAGCAGTTGGGAGCGCACAGATACGCAGTATTTT. Protein sequence: CASSWERTDTQYF. Supplemented by reference TRBV7-3 and TRBJ2-3, the full variable domain reads GAGVSQTPSNKVTEKGKYVELRCDPISGHTALYWYRQSLGQGPEFLIYFQGTGAADDSGLPNDRFFAVRPEGSVSTLKIQRTERGDSAVYLCASSWERTDTQYFGPGTRLTVL.